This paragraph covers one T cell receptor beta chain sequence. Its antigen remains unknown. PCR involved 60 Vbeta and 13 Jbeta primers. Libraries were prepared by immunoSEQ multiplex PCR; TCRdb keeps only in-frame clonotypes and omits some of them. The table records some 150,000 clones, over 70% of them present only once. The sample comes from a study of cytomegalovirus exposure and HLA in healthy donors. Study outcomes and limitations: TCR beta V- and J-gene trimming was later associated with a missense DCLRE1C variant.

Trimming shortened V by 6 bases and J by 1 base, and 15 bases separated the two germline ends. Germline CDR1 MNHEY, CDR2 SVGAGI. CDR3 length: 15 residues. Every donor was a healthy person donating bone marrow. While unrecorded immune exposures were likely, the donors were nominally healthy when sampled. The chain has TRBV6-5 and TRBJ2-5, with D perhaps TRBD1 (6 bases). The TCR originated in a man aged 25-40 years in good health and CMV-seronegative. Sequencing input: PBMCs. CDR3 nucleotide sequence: TGTGCCAGCAGAGACTCGTACAGGGTCCAAGAGACCCAGTACTTC. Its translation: CASRDSYRVQETQYF.